This T cell receptor beta chain appears in the sequencing data of a study of OX40 agonist ivuxolimab in advanced cancers. About the research overall: Age averaged 60 years (range roughly 23 to 90), and approximately 80% were male. General study findings and limits: More expanded clones were seen, on average, in CD8+ T cells than in CD4+.

About this clone itself: The antigen is not known.

Clones were read by immunoSEQ multiplex PCR, and TCRdb kept only the in-frame ones, dropping some. The sample has 100,000 or so clones, roughly 87% seen once; the top ten hold around 0.28%. At baseline, cycle 4 day 1, and cycle 7 day 1, blood was sampled. The sequence was collected from an adult with an advanced solid tumor such as melanoma, head and neck, liver or kidney cancer. The sample in question was CD4+ or CD8+ T cells sorted from blood, obtained in a trial of the OX40 agonist ivuxolimab.

DNA for the CDR3: TGCGCCAGCAGCTTGCGCAGCCTCGGTACAGATACGCAGTATTTT. It yields the protein CASSLRSLGTDTQYF. The rearrangement links TRBV5-1 to TRBJ2-3; D is undetermined. Trimming cost V 1 base and J 3 bases, with 12 bases left between them. CDR3 size: 15 residues. Per the germline V gene, CDR1 is SGHRS and CDR2 is YFSETQ.